This T cell receptor (beta chain) is drawn from a study of blood T cell repertoires in COVID-19. Study at large: Sites across the United States, Italy and Spain contributed samples from acute and convalescent COVID-19. Nucleic acid was either cDNA or gDNA, and it came from T cells, B-cell-depleted T cells, or PBMCs.

This CDR3 spans 15 amino acids. J lost 3 bases, V lost 6 bases, and 7 bases had no gene match. Germline values: CDR1 SGHTA, CDR2 FQGNSA. As handled by the study authors: From reference gene primer amplification, estimates of nucleated cell counts were derived. Repertoires were generated with immunoSEQ multiplex PCR, while TCRdb's copy carries only in-frame clones and drops some. The DNA was the basis for D and trimming; V, J and clone size are from that table. The table has about 240,000 clones, roughly 80% seen once. The specimen sequenced was peripheral blood. The sequence was obtained from an older woman with active or convalescent COVID-19. The genes are TRBV7-2 and TRBJ2-3, with 9 bases fitting TRBD1. The CDR3 DNA follows: TGTGCCAGCAGACCCGGGACAGGGTGGACAGATACGCAGTATTTT. Translating it yields CASRPGTGWTDTQYF. The full variable domain, rest sourced from reference TRBV7-2 and TRBJ2-3, is GAGVSQSPSNKVTEKGKDVELRCDPISGHTALYWYRQSLGQGLEFLIYFQGNSAPDKSGLPSDRFSAERTGGSVSTLTIQRTQQEDSAVYLCASRPGTGWTDTQYFGPGTRLTVL.